Following are 15 T cell receptor beta chains from one sample sequenced in a study of blood T cell repertoires in COVID-19. The data were produced by immunoSEQ multiplex PCR, yet TCRdb's version contains in-frame clones alone and is incomplete. The sample holds about 440,000 clones; roughly 90% are singletons and the top ten take more than 4%. Sequenced input: peripheral blood. These receptors all come from a woman aged 25-40 years with acute or convalescent COVID-19.

J is TRBJ2-3 and V is TRBV5-6; D may be TRBD1 (6 bases). V was clipped by 2 bases and J by 0 bases, with 7 bases between them. Germline CDR1 reads SGHDT; CDR2 reads YYEEEE. The CDR3 totals 14 residues. The DNA for the CDR3 is TGTGCCAGCAGCTTACAGGGTAGCACAGATACGCAGTATTTT. This encodes CASSLQGSTDTQYF.

The CDR3: CASSQVSRGEEPQHF. The CDR3 DNA reads as TGCGCCAGCAGCCAAGTGTCCAGGGGAGAGGAGCCCCAGCATTTT. The rearrangement joins TRBV4-1 to TRBJ1-5; tentative D call: TRBD1 (6 bases). The germline V and J ends were trimmed by 1 base and 8 bases, with 15 bases remaining between them. Germline V gene data show CDR1 as MGHRA and CDR2 as YSYEKL. This CDR3 comprises 15 residues.

This chain links TRBV28 with TRBJ2-6, with a possible D match to TRBD1 (6 bases). Deletions cut 8 bases from V and 0 bases from J, with 17 bases between. The CDR3 covers 17 residues. Germline V gene sequence: CDR1 MDHEN, CDR2 SYDVKM. Here the CDR3 reads CASSSVTGSSGANVLTF. The CDR3 DNA reads TGTGCCAGCTCTTCTGTCACAGGGAGCTCTGGGGCCAACGTCCTGACTTTC.

This clone was observed a single time. This CDR3 is CAWRGGSGSGELFF. CDR3 DNA sequence: TGTGCCTGGAGGGGAGGATCGGGTTCCGGGGAGCTGTTTTTT. The chain is built from TRBV30 and TRBJ2-2, with a tentative D call TRBD2 (6 bases). The CDR3 runs 14 residues. Germline CDR1 and CDR2: GTSNPN and SVGIG (reference sequence). The ends were cut back, 3 bases at V and 6 bases at J, with 14 bases in the middle.

This clone occurred many times. V and J are TRBV2 and TRBJ2-7; weak D call: TRBD2 (6 bases). The germline CDR1 and CDR2 sequences are SNHLY and FYNNEI. The CDR3 loop spans 15 amino acids. Trimming took 6 bases from V and 3 from J, leaving 18 bases between them. CDR3 nucleotides: TGTGCCAGCAGCGGAGGGATTGGTGGAGGCTACGAGCAGTACTTC. This sequence encodes CASSGGIGGGYEQYF.

The chain uses TRBV6-1 and TRBJ2-7, with D perhaps TRBD2 (5 bases). V gave up 8 bases and J gave up 2 bases, with 16 bases separating them. Germline CDR1 reads MNHNS; CDR2 reads SASEGT. This CDR3 is 14 amino acids long. The CDR3 loop reads CASVRGPLTYEQYF. Written as DNA, the CDR3 is TGTGCCAGCGTAAGAGGGCCCCTTACCTACGAGCAGTACTTC.

The chain combines TRBV7-9 with TRBJ1-6; 7 nucleotides agree with TRBD1. In germline, CDR1 is SEHNR, CDR2 FQNEAQ (reference sequence). The CDR3 runs to 14 residues. V lost 3 bases and J lost 9; bases outside the gene matches: 5. The CDR3 region has the DNA TGTGCCAGCAGCTTCTACAGGGGAGGTTCACCCCTCCACTTT. Translating it yields CASSFYRGGSPLHF.

The chain recombines TRBV7-9 with TRBJ2-7; 7 bases are a match to TRBD1. The V segment lost 5 bases and the J segment 2 bases; nucleotides outside the gene matches: 9. The CDR3 sequence is 15 residues long. Germline values: CDR1 SEHNR, CDR2 FQNEAQ (reference sequence). The DNA for the CDR3 is TGTGCCAGCAGCCCTACTTTGGGACAGACCTACGAGCAGTACTTC. Translated: CASSPTLGQTYEQYF.

This chain uses TRBV11-1 with TRBJ1-6, with 7 nucleotides matching TRBD1. Germline-derived CDR1 and CDR2 are SGHAT and FQDESV (reference sequence). The V gene end was trimmed by 5 bases and the J gene end by 0 bases; junction bases not matched to a gene: 4. CDR3 size: 16 residues. This chain's CDR3 is CASSNNRGSYNSPLHF. The CDR3 coding sequence is TGTGCCAGCAGCAACAACAGGGGCTCCTATAATTCACCCCTCCACTTT.

The V gene is TRBV7-9, the J gene TRBJ2-7, with 9 positions matching TRBD1. J lost 5 bases, V lost 4 bases, and 3 bases had no gene match. CDR1 is SEHNR, CDR2 FQNEAQ, per germline (reference sequence). This CDR3 is built from 13 residues. The CDR3 sequence: CASSSTGGNEQYF. In DNA, the CDR3 is TGTGCCAGCAGCTCTACAGGGGGCAACGAGCAGTACTTC.

The chain carries TRBV14 and TRBJ2-2; 7 nucleotides line up with TRBD2. V trimming: 3 bases; J trimming: 5 bases; junction bases outside the gene matches: 15. Germline V gene data show CDR1 as SGHDN and CDR2 as FVKESK. CDR3 length equals 18 residues. The CDR3 here is CASSHGPKRGLKTGELFF. Here the CDR3 DNA reads TGTGCCAGCAGCCACGGACCAAAGCGGGGATTAAAGACCGGGGAGCTGTTTTTT.

The gene calls are TRBV2 and TRBJ1-1; no firm D call. Germline lookup yields CDR1 SNHLY and CDR2 FYNNEI. The CDR3 totals 12 residues. Trimming took off 6 bases at V and 6 bases at J, with 11 bases between the two ends. Here the CDR3 DNA reads TGTGCCAGCAGCAGGCAAAGTGCTGAAGCTTTCTTT. This sequence encodes CASSRQSAEAFF.

J is TRBJ2-6 and V is TRBV19; TRBD1 matches at 7 bases. Germline values: CDR1 LNHDA, CDR2 SQIVND (reference sequence). The CDR3 contains 15 residues. V lost 5 bases to trimming and J lost 3 bases; unmatched junction nucleotides: 4. The CDR3 DNA sequence: TGTGCCAGTAGTGTAACAGGGGTTGGGGCCAACGTCCTGACTTTC. This sequence encodes CASSVTGVGANVLTF.

This chain joins TRBV18 and TRBJ1-1; D is unresolved. The CDR3 length is 13 residues. V was trimmed by 3 bases and J by 3 bases, leaving 8 bases between them. Looked up from germline, CDR1 is KGHSH and CDR2 is LQKENI. The CDR3 bases are TGTGCCAGCTCACCCAAGAGGGACACTGAAGCTTTCTTT. Residues: CASSPKRDTEAFF.

The V call is TRBV9, the J call TRBJ2-1; the match to TRBD2 covers 12 bases. Looked up from germline, CDR1 is SGDLS and CDR2 is YYNGEE. Trimming at V came to 4 bases and at J to 2 bases, leaving 16 bases not matched to a gene. This CDR3 is built from 20 residues. The CDR3 reads CASSLLAGGRNKLAYNEQFF. CDR3 coding DNA: TGTGCCAGCAGCTTACTAGCGGGGGGACGAAATAAACTAGCCTACAATGAGCAGTTCTTC.